These 32 T cell receptor beta chains share one sample of origin, sequenced in a study of vaccination and CD4 T cells after COVID-19. Treatment meaning: roughly 10-day PBMC culture with coronavirus spike peptide pools or control peptides (ViraFEST assay). No antigens are known for them. Scientists ran DNA taken from cultured CD4+ T cells through the Oncomine TCR Beta short-read assay for sequencing. Each CDR3 protein is one row after TCRdb ran MiXCR on the PCR reads. The sample lists about 15,000 distinct CDR3 sequences, 55% occurring once. Sequencing input: CD4+ T cells from blood, cultured in vitro. The receptors were gathered from a human donor who had recovered from COVID-19.

The J gene is TRBJ2-5, the V gene TRBV2; D is undetermined. V gave up 7 bases and J gave up 5 bases, with 8 bases separating them. The length of the CDR3 is 11 residues. CDR1 SNHLY and CDR2 FYNNEI come from the germline V gene. In DNA, the CDR3 is TGTGCCAGCAAAACGCAGGAGACCCAGTACTTC. Protein: CASKTQETQYF.

This clonotype is a singleton in its sample. The chain has TRBV7-9 and TRBJ1-2; possibly TRBD1 for D (5 bases). Trimming took 5 bases from V and 8 from J, leaving 18 bases between them. CDR3 size: 14 residues. Germline loops: CDR1 SEHNR, CDR2 FQNEAQ (reference sequence). The CDR3 protein is CASSPPTDYLGYTF. The CDR3 nucleotides read TGTGCCAGCAGCCCACCGACAGACTATCTAGGCTACACCTTC.

The chain combines TRBV20-1 with TRBJ2-3, with TRBD2 matching over 11 bases. With V trimmed by 5 bases and J by 2 bases, 3 bases remained unmatched. The CDR3 consists of 14 residues. The germline V gene has CDR1 DFQATT and CDR2 SNEGSKA (reference sequence). CDR3 in amino acids: CSAPLAGATDTQYF. CDR3 in DNA: TGCAGTGCTCCACTAGCGGGAGCCACAGATACGCAGTATTTT.

This clonotype was detected a few times. V is TRBV6-2 or TRBV6-3 and J is TRBJ1-5; D call uncertain. The V and J ends lost 2 bases and 0 bases respectively, with 17 bases between them. Germline loops: CDR1 MNHEY, CDR2 SVGEGT. This CDR3 is 18 amino acids long. Here the CDR3 reads CASSYPPQPISSNQPQHF. CDR3 DNA sequence: TGTGCCAGCAGTTACCCTCCGCAGCCTATTTCTAGCAATCAGCCCCAGCATTTT.

This sequence joins TRBV20-1 and TRBJ1-2; tentatively, D is TRBD1 (5 bases). The CDR3 contains 13 residues. Germline CDR1 is DFQATT and CDR2 is SNEGSKA (reference sequence). In DNA, the CDR3 is TGCGGACTTGGTCCCCAGGGTCCCTATGGCTACACCTTC. Its translation is CGLGPQGPYGYTF.

J is TRBJ1-1 and V is TRBV6-5; D might be TRBD1 (6 bases). CDR3 length: 15 amino acids. Per the germline V gene, CDR1 is MNHEY and CDR2 is SVGAGI. Trimming left V 2 bases short and J 0 bases short, with 10 bases between. Written as DNA, the CDR3 is TGTGCCAGCAGTTACGGGCACAGGGTGAACACTGAAGCTTTCTTT. Translating it yields CASSYGHRVNTEAFF.

This clonotype was seen only once. The chain couples TRBV10-3 to TRBJ2-5; perhaps TRBD2 as D (5 bases). In germline, CDR1 is ENHRY, CDR2 SYGVKD. The CDR3 is 13 amino acids. The V gene lost 4 bases and the J gene lost 5 bases, with 11 bases spanning the gap. The CDR3 loop reads CAISGGPGETQYF. In DNA form, the CDR3 reads TGTGCCATCAGTGGAGGGCCGGGGGAGACCCAGTACTTC.

This sequence joins TRBV20-1 and TRBJ1-1; D is unclear. CDR1 is DFQATT and CDR2 is SNEGSKA in the germline V gene (reference sequence). The length of the CDR3 is 14 residues. The CDR3 protein is CRTLGGTMNTEAFF. CDR3 sequence (DNA): TGCAGAACTCTCGGCGGAACGATGAACACTGAAGCTTTCTTT.

This clonotype was found a few times. The rearrangement links TRBV7-9 to TRBJ2-1; TRBD1 matches 8 bases. Unmatched junction bases numbered 9, after V lost 5 bases and J lost 6 bases. From germline, CDR1 is SEHNR and CDR2 FQNEAQ (reference sequence). The CDR3 contains 15 residues. The CDR3 is CASSPGGQDINEQFF. For the CDR3, the DNA is TGTGCCAGCAGCCCAGGGGGACAGGATATCAATGAGCAGTTCTTC.

V and J are TRBV10-3 and TRBJ1-6, with a possible D match to TRBD1 (6 bases). V lost 6 bases and J lost 5, with 14 bases in between. Germline lookup yields CDR1 ENHRY and CDR2 SYGVKD. The CDR3 spans 15 residues. The CDR3 protein is CAISERTVNNSPLHF. CDR3 nucleotides: TGTGCCATCAGCGAACGGACAGTCAATAATTCACCCCTCCACTTT.

The chain joins TRBV18 to TRBJ2-5; 7 positions match TRBD2. Germline CDR1 is KGHSH and CDR2 is LQKENI. The CDR3 sequence is 14 residues long. After removal of 6 bases from V and 2 bases from J, the junction contained 6 bases not matched to a gene. CDR3 protein: CASSDGGNQETQYF. Written as DNA, the CDR3 is TGTGCCAGCTCTGACGGGGGGAATCAAGAGACCCAGTACTTC.

The J gene is TRBJ1-3, the V gene TRBV14; 9 nucleotides align to TRBD1. The CDR3 covers 14 residues. The ends lost 0 bases at V and 16 bases at J; junction bases unmatched: 10. CDR1 and CDR2 from the germline V gene are SGHDN and FVKESK. The CDR3 loop reads CASSQDGQGRVIYF. Here the CDR3 DNA reads TGTGCCAGCAGCCAAGACGGACAGGGGAGAGTCATTTATTTT.

This sequence joins TRBV6-1 and TRBJ1-5; D perhaps matches TRBD1 (5 bases). This CDR3 comprises 14 residues. Deletions cut 3 bases from V and 3 bases from J, with 9 bases between. Germline CDR1 is MNHNS and CDR2 is SASEGT. CDR3 nucleotides: TGTGCCAGCAGTGATGTACAGGCCAATCAGCCCCAGCATTTT. It yields the protein CASSDVQANQPQHF.

The CDR3 bases are TGCGCCAGCACTGCATGGTTTCAATGGCGGGACAGGAGTTCCCACGAGCAGTACTTC. Its protein is CASTAWFQWRDRSSHEQYF. The rearrangement links TRBV10-2 to TRBJ2-7, with 8 nucleotides matching TRBD1. Germline V gene lookup returns CDR1 WSHSY and CDR2 SAAADI. This CDR3 has 19 amino acids. The V gene end was trimmed by 7 bases and the J gene end by 5 bases; junction bases not matched to a gene: 25.

The chain carries TRBV19 and TRBJ2-4; D remains ambiguous. CDR1 and CDR2 (germline): LNHDA, SQIVND (reference sequence). This CDR3 has 13 amino acids. Between the trimmed V and J ends, which lost 7 bases and 5 bases, there was a span of 12 bases. Here the CDR3 reads CASTSRAENIQYF. CDR3 in DNA: TGTGCCAGTACCAGCCGGGCAGAAAACATTCAGTACTTC.

This chain uses TRBV3-1 with TRBJ1-2, with a weak D call TRBD1 (6 bases). This CDR3 contains 14 residues. Germline CDR1 LGHDT, CDR2 YNNKEL (reference sequence). The germline V and J ends were trimmed by 4 bases and 4 bases, with 13 bases remaining between them. The CDR3 sequence is CASSRRGPSYGYTF. CDR3 nucleotide sequence: TGTGCCAGCAGCCGCAGGGGCCCCTCCTATGGCTACACCTTC. Combining the CDR3 with reference TRBV3-1 and TRBJ1-2 gives the whole variable domain DTAVSQTPKYLVTQMGNDKSIKCEQNLGHDTMYWYKQDSKKFLKIMFSYNNKELIINETVPNRFSPKSPDKAHLNLHINSLELGDSAVYFCASSRRGPSYGYTFGSGTRLTVV.

The chain links TRBV12-3 or TRBV12-4 to TRBJ1-2; D perhaps matches TRBD1 (6 bases). The ends were cut back, 7 bases at V and 8 bases at J, with 17 bases in the middle. This CDR3 is 13 amino acids long. The DNA of the CDR3 is TGTGCCAGCACCCTGACAGGCTTAGGGGGCTACACCTTC. Its protein is CASTLTGLGGYTF.

The rearrangement uses TRBV20-1 and TRBJ2-1, with TRBD2 identical over 10 bases. CDR1 and CDR2 from the germline V gene are DFQATT and SNEGSKA (reference sequence). V dropped 6 bases and J dropped 3; count of bases not matched to a gene: 8. The CDR3 contains 15 residues. CDR3 DNA sequence: TGCAGTGCCCAAACGCCTAGCGGGAGCTACAATGAGCAGTTCTTC. Its protein is CSAQTPSGSYNEQFF.

The rearrangement uses TRBV20-1 and TRBJ1-4; tentative D call: TRBD1 (5 bases). This CDR3 comprises 13 residues. CDR1 is DFQATT and CDR2 is SNEGSKA in the germline V gene (reference sequence). V lost 2 bases and J 8 bases, leaving 12 bases between the germline ends. CDR3 bases: TGCAGTGCTAGATCCGACAGTTTGGAAAAACTGTTTTTT. Its protein product is CSARSDSLEKLFF.

V is TRBV10-3 and J is TRBJ2-7; D might be TRBD2 (6 bases). Trimming removed 7 bases at V and 4 bases at J, with 11 bases between. This CDR3 is built from 12 residues. Germline CDR1 and CDR2: ENHRY and SYGVKD. The CDR3 loop is CAINGDSYEQYF. CDR3 DNA sequence: TGTGCCATCAACGGGGACTCTTACGAGCAGTACTTC.

The CDR3 nucleotides read TGTGCCAGCTCAAGACAGGGGCCCTATGGCTACACCTTC. It encodes CASSRQGPYGYTF. The chain has TRBV18 and TRBJ1-2, with 8 bases that match TRBD1. The germline V gene has CDR1 KGHSH and CDR2 LQKENI. With 5 bases clipped from V and 4 bases from J, the junction kept 3 bases outside the gene matches. The CDR3 has 13 amino acids.

The chain links TRBV7-2 to TRBJ2-3, with 8 bases identical to TRBD1. The germline V gene has CDR1 SGHTA and CDR2 FQGNSA. V trimming: 5 bases; J trimming: 1 base; junction bases outside the gene matches: 2. The CDR3 runs to 14 residues. The CDR3 DNA sequence: TGTGCCAGCAGCGAGGACAGGGGCACAGATACGCAGTATTTT. It yields the protein CASSEDRGTDTQYF.

Only a few counts were recorded for this clonotype. CDR3 nucleotides: TGTGCCTACTGGGACAGGGCACGGCTCAGCTCCTATAATTCACCCCTCCACTTT. Its translation: CAYWDRARLSSYNSPLHF. The chain employs TRBV30 and TRBJ1-6; 9 positions match TRBD1. This CDR3 is built from 18 residues. The germline V gene encodes CDR1 GTSNPN and CDR2 SVGIG (reference sequence). With V trimmed by 7 bases and J by 0 bases, 13 bases remained unmatched.

V is TRBV20-1 and J is TRBJ2-1; 7 positions match TRBD2. This CDR3 has 16 amino acids. J gave up 0 bases and V 2 bases, and 7 bases lay outside the gene matches. Looked up from germline, CDR1 is DFQATT and CDR2 is SNEGSKA (reference sequence). CDR3 residues: CSARIMAGDSYNEQFF. The CDR3 DNA is TGCAGTGCTAGAATCATGGCGGGAGACTCCTACAATGAGCAGTTCTTC.

The V call is TRBV7-9, the J call TRBJ2-3, with D hard to call. CDR1 is SEHNR and CDR2 is FQNEAQ in the germline V gene (reference sequence). The CDR3 loop spans 13 amino acids. Trimming removed 1 base at V and 5 bases at J, with 7 bases between. The CDR3 nucleotides are TGTGCCAGCAGCTTAGTTGGTAAAGATACGCAGTATTTT. Translating it yields CASSLVGKDTQYF.

This clonotype was seen more than once but under ten times. The rearrangement joins TRBV20-1 to TRBJ1-5, with no clear D. Germline lookup yields CDR1 DFQATT and CDR2 SNEGSKA (reference sequence). The CDR3 is 14 amino acids. V dropped 2 bases and J dropped 2 bases, with 10 bases sitting between them. The CDR3 DNA reads TGCAGTGCTAGACCCGGGTCCGGCAATCAGCCCCAGCATTTT. Its translation: CSARPGSGNQPQHF.

The chain has TRBV27 and TRBJ2-5, with 10 bases identical to TRBD2. V lost 4 bases to trimming and J lost 0 bases; unmatched junction nucleotides: 2. Germline CDR1 is MNHEY and CDR2 is SMNVEV (reference sequence). The CDR3 contains 15 residues. The CDR3 protein is CASSWTSGDQETQYF. CDR3 coding DNA: TGTGCCAGCAGTTGGACTAGCGGAGACCAAGAGACCCAGTACTTC.

The V gene is TRBV12-3 or TRBV12-4, the J gene TRBJ2-3, with TRBD2 as a possible D gene (6 bases). The CDR3 extends over 14 amino acids. Trimming stripped 6 bases from V and 3 bases from J, with 13 bases between. CDR3 coding DNA: TGTGCCAGCAGCAAGGGACTTCCAACAGATACGCAGTATTTT. Translation gives CASSKGLPTDTQYF.

The chain employs TRBV20-1 and TRBJ2-3; possible D gene TRBD2, 6 bases. Germline CDR1 is DFQATT and CDR2 is SNEGSKA (reference sequence). The V gene lost 4 bases and the J gene lost 11 bases, with 22 bases spanning the gap. CDR3 length: 14 amino acids. CDR3 coding DNA: TGCAGTGCTACGGCCACCGGACTACCGAATTTGCAGTATTTT. This encodes CSATATGLPNLQYF.

This clonotype is medium-sized in the sample. The chain carries TRBV20-1 and TRBJ1-5; a weak D match, TRBD1 (5 bases). The ends were cut back, 4 bases at V and 0 bases at J, with 16 bases in the middle. CDR3 length equals 16 residues. Germline V gives CDR1 DFQATT, CDR2 SNEGSKA (reference sequence). DNA of the CDR3: TGCAGTGCTAACAAAGACAGTGGAAATAGCAATCAGCCCCAGCATTTT. Protein product: CSANKDSGNSNQPQHF.

The rearrangement links TRBV12-3 or TRBV12-4 to TRBJ2-7; the match to TRBD2 covers 10 bases. The CDR3 is made up of 14 amino acids. V shed 6 bases and J 6 bases; nucleotides not matched to a gene: 8. In DNA, the CDR3 is TGTGCCAGCAGCCCAGGGACTAGCGCAGGCGAGCAGTACTTC. Protein: CASSPGTSAGEQYF.

The chain has TRBV9 and TRBJ2-3; TRBD2 is a possible D gene (5 bases). CDR1 and CDR2 from the germline V gene are SGDLS and YYNGEE. Trimming pared 4 bases from V and 2 bases from J, leaving 14 bases between. This CDR3 contains 15 residues. The CDR3 spells CASSPRGGYTDTQYF. In nucleotides, the CDR3 is TGTGCCAGCAGCCCCCGAGGAGGTTACACAGATACGCAGTATTTT.